This TCR beta chain was recorded in a study of T cell changes during pregnancy in multiple sclerosis. This CDR3 is built from 14 residues. Trimming at V came to 0 bases and at J to 4 bases, leaving 2 bases not matched to a gene. CDR1 is SGHRS, CDR2 YFSETQ, per germline. Only in-frame clones appear in the TCRdb table, and some are missing; sequencing was by immunoSEQ multiplex PCR. The table lists about 46,000 clones, 90% to 95% of them singletons, with approximately 0.39% in the top ten. The sequence was obtained from a female donor with multiple sclerosis, enrolled in a pregnancy study. This material consisted of CD4+ T cells from peripheral blood mononuclear cells, taken after pregnancy. The V and J genes are TRBV5-1 and TRBJ2-5; 8 nucleotides match TRBD2. This CDR3 is CASSLESGRETQYF. As DNA, the CDR3 is TGCGCCAGCAGCTTGGAGAGCGGGAGAGAGACCCAGTACTTC.